This T cell receptor beta chain was sequenced in a study of CD8 T cells in Susac syndrome. Findings and limits, study-wide: As the study acknowledged, the number of individuals who were part of its TCR sequencing and HLA analysis was relatively small.

In the case of this clonotype: The target antigen is unknown.

The CDR3 is 13 residues long. V lost 3 bases and J lost 3, with 11 bases in between. Germline-derived CDR1 and CDR2 are SQVTM and ANQGSEA. RNA was extracted with the RNeasy kit, and a quantity of roughly 0.5 to 1 ug was reverse transcribed using random hexamers. Multiplex immunoSEQ PCR targeted 54 Vbeta and 13 Jbeta TCR beta segments. TCRdb reanalysed the immunoSEQ multiplex PCR reads using MiXCR and keeps one entry per CDR3 protein. The data contain more than 90,000 distinct CDR3 sequences, approximately 93% of them singletons. This rearrangement joins TRBV29-1 to TRBJ1-1; no firm D call. This clonotype was obtained from a human donor with multiple sclerosis. The sample taken for sequencing was CD4+ T cells from PBMCs. The CDR3 DNA reads as TGCAGCGTTGAGACCCATAAAGACACTGAAGCTTTCTTT. As protein: CSVETHKDTEAFF.